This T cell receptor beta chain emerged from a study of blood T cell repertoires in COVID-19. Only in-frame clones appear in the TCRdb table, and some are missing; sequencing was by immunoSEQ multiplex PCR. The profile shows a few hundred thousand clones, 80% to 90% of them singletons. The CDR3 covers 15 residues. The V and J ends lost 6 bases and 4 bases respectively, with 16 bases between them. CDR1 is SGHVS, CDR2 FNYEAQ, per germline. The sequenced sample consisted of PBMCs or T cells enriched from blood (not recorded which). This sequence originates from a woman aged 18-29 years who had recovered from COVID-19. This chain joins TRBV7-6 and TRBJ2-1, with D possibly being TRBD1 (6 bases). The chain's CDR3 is CASSPGQRVYNEQFF. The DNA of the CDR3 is TGTGCCAGCAGTCCTGGACAGAGAGTATACAATGAGCAGTTCTTC.